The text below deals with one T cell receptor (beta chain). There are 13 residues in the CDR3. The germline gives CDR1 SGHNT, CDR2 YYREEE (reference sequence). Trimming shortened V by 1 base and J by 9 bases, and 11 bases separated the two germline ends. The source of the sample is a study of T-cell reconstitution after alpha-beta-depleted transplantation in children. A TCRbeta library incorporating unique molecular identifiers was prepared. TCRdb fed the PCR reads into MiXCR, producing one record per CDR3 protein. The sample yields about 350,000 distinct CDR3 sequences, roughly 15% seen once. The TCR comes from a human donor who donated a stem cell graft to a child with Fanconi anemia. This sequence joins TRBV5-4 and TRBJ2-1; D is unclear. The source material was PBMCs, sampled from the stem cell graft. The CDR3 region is CASSLIIEAEQFF. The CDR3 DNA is TGTGCCAGCAGCTTGATCATTGAGGCTGAGCAGTTCTTC.